One sample yielded the 27 T cell receptor beta chains listed below, sequenced in a study of blood T cells in healthy people across ages. A second PCR of 7 to 11 cycles used a sample-barcoded 5' primer and a J-beta primer mix. Each CDR3 protein is one row after TCRdb ran MiXCR on the 5' RACE reads. The table includes around 780,000 distinct CDR3 sequences, roughly three fifths detected once. Sequencing was performed on blood. These receptor sequences come from a man in his forties or fifties in good health.

This chain links TRBV7-9 with TRBJ1-1; no clear D. The germline V gene encodes CDR1 SEHNR and CDR2 FQNEAQ (reference sequence). The ends were cut back, 8 bases at V and 8 bases at J, with 18 bases in the middle. This CDR3 contains 13 residues. The CDR3, as DNA: TGTGCCAGCGGCCAAAGTCAGGACGGAGAAGCTTTCTTT. The encoded protein is CASGQSQDGEAFF.

The genes are TRBV6-2 or TRBV6-3 and TRBJ1-5, with D possibly TRBD1 on 6 matching bases. The CDR3 totals 14 residues. V lost 5 bases to trimming and J lost 1 base, with 9 bases between them. CDR1 MNHEY and CDR2 SVGEGT come from the germline V gene. The CDR3 here is CASSRTASNQPQHF. In DNA, the CDR3 is TGTGCCAGCAGTCGGACAGCGAGCAATCAGCCCCAGCATTTT.

This clonotype was found once. The gene calls are TRBV18 and TRBJ1-1, with 8 bases that match TRBD1. V shed 3 bases and J 3 bases; nucleotides not matched to a gene: 6. CDR1 and CDR2 from the germline V gene are KGHSH and LQKENI. CDR3 length: 15 amino acids. In nucleotides, the CDR3 is TGTGCCAGCTCACCCGGGACAGGCATTCACACTGAAGCTTTCTTT. Its translation: CASSPGTGIHTEAFF.

The V call is TRBV4-3, the J call TRBJ2-7; the match to TRBD2 covers 13 bases. Per germline, CDR1 LGHNA and CDR2 YSLEER. The trim removed 3 bases at V and 0 bases at J, leaving 8 bases unmatched. CDR3 length equals 18 residues. The CDR3 loop reads CASSHRLGTSGTSYEQYF. The CDR3 nucleotides read TGCGCCAGCAGCCACAGGTTAGGGACTAGCGGGACCTCCTACGAGCAGTACTTC.

The chain joins TRBV20-1 to TRBJ1-2; tentative D call: TRBD1 (5 bases). This CDR3 region has 16 residues. Germline V gene lookup returns CDR1 DFQATT and CDR2 SNEGSKA (reference sequence). The V gene lost 1 base and the J gene lost 8 bases, with 23 bases spanning the gap. The CDR3: CSARVGLAGGPKGYTF. The CDR3 coding sequence is TGCAGTGCTAGAGTGGGACTAGCGGGAGGGCCAAAGGGCTACACCTTC.

The chain uses TRBV7-6 and TRBJ1-1; D unresolved. This CDR3 comprises 13 residues. V was trimmed by 4 bases and J by 0 bases, leaving 6 bases between them. Germline V gene sequence: CDR1 SGHVS, CDR2 FNYEAQ. CDR3 in amino acids: CASSSGMNTEAFF. The CDR3 DNA sequence: TGTGCCAGCAGCTCAGGAATGAACACTGAAGCTTTCTTT.

Points on this clonotype: A much larger clonotype is one base distant, so this may be a read error. This chain uses TRBV5-1 with TRBJ2-1; D may correspond to TRBD1 or TRBD2 (6 bases each). Germline V gene data show CDR1 as SGHRS and CDR2 as YFSETQ. There are 18 residues in the CDR3. The CDR3 reads CTSSLGARILAQGSEQFF. Here the CDR3 DNA reads TGCACCAGCAGCTTGGGGGCGCGGATACTAGCTCAAGGCAGTGAGCAGTTCTTC.

With respect to this clonotype: At one boundary the junction diverges from the germline segment, which might be a read error. The CDR3 reads CASSQDSGGSYNEQFF. The CDR3 region has the DNA TGTGCCAGCAGCCAAGATAGCGGGGGCTCCTACAATGAGCAATTCTTC. The J gene is TRBJ2-1, the V gene TRBV4-2, with 9 positions matching TRBD2. The CDR3 extends over 16 amino acids. Germline lookup yields CDR1 LGHNA and CDR2 YNFKEQ.

This sequence joins TRBV20-1 and TRBJ2-3; D unresolved. The length of the CDR3 is 12 residues. Trimming shortened V by 1 base and J by 4 bases, and 6 bases separated the two germline ends. The germline V gene has CDR1 DFQATT and CDR2 SNEGSKA (reference sequence). CDR3 residues: CSARVLSDTQYF. The CDR3, as DNA: TGCAGTGCTAGAGTCTTATCAGATACGCAGTATTTT.

Written as DNA, the CDR3 is TGTGCCAGCAGGCCACTAGCGGGGGTGGAGACCCAGTACTTC. Amino acid sequence: CASRPLAGVETQYF. The J gene is TRBJ2-5, the V gene TRBV11-2; 11 nucleotides align to TRBD2. This CDR3 contains 14 residues. Germline CDR1 and CDR2: SGHAT and FQNNGV. V lost 6 bases to trimming and J lost 5 bases; unmatched junction nucleotides: 5. Supplemented by reference TRBV11-2 and TRBJ2-5, the full variable domain reads EAGVAQSPRYKIIEKRQSVAFWCNPISGHATLYWYQQILGQGPKLLIQFQNNGVVDDSQLPKDRFSAERLKGVDSTLKIQPAKLEDSAVYLCASRPLAGVETQYFGPGTRLLVL.

The chain combines TRBV4-3 with TRBJ2-1; 7 bases match TRBD2. The CDR3 spans 12 residues. Germline V gene data show CDR1 as LGHNA and CDR2 as YSLEER. The CDR3 loop reads CASSGPRNEQFF. For the CDR3, the DNA is TGCGCATCTAGCGGACCCAGAAATGAGCAGTTCTTC.

This rearrangement joins TRBV20-1 to TRBJ1-1, with 7 bases matching TRBD1. The CDR3 runs 12 residues. V shed 3 bases, J shed 11 bases, and the junction held 9 bases outside the gene matches. The germline gives CDR1 DFQATT, CDR2 SNEGSKA (reference sequence). CDR3 sequence (DNA): TGCAGTGCTAGTAGTCGACAGGGCGGGGCTTTCTTT. Its translation: CSASSRQGGAFF.

This clonotype was observed once. V and J are TRBV11-1 and TRBJ1-2, with unresolved D. Trimming left V 2 bases short and J 5 bases short, with 12 bases between. Germline V gene lookup returns CDR1 SGHAT and CDR2 FQDESV (reference sequence). This CDR3 comprises 14 residues. CDR3 sequence reads: CASSLSTELYGYTF. Written as DNA, the CDR3 is TGTGCCAGCAGCTTAAGCACAGAGTTATATGGCTACACCTTC.

Comment on this clonotype: Since a much larger clone is just one base distant, this may be a read error. This chain uses TRBV10-2 with TRBJ2-5, with D maybe TRBD1 (6 bases). The germline V gene encodes CDR1 WSHSY and CDR2 SAAADI. Trimming took 8 bases from V and 2 from J, leaving 18 bases between them. This CDR3 spans 15 amino acids. CDR3 sequence reads: CASGSGTCPQETQYF. The CDR3 coding sequence is TGCGCCAGCGGATCCGGGACATGCCCACAAGAGACCCAGTACTTC.

This clonotype was counted ten times or more. The CDR3 is CSARNLQGAFLGLSHDYEQYF. CDR3 DNA: TGCAGTGCTAGAAACCTACAGGGGGCGTTCCTCGGGTTATCACACGATTACGAGCAGTACTTC. The V and J genes are TRBV20-1 and TRBJ2-7; 9 positions match TRBD1. Losses at the gene ends were 2 bases for V and 4 bases for J; bases not matched to a gene: 27. Germline CDR1 is DFQATT and CDR2 is SNEGSKA (reference sequence). This CDR3 contains 21 residues.

This sequence joins TRBV4-1 and TRBJ1-5; no clear D gene. Germline V gene sequence: CDR1 MGHRA, CDR2 YSYEKL. CDR3 size: 15 residues. V was cut by 0 bases and J by 4 bases, with 10 bases left in between. The CDR3 spells CASSQDHGGNQPQHF. CDR3 DNA sequence: TGCGCCAGCAGCCAAGATCATGGAGGGAATCAGCCCCAGCATTTT.

This clonotype was seen more than once but under ten times. The V and J genes are TRBV5-1 and TRBJ2-7, with 10 bases that match TRBD1. Germline-derived CDR1 and CDR2 are SGHRS and YFSETQ. V was clipped by 0 bases and J by 5 bases; unmatched bases: 5. The CDR3 loop spans 15 amino acids. For the CDR3, the DNA is TGCGCCAGCAGCTTGGTACTCGGGACAGGGGACGAGCAGTACTTC. Amino acid sequence: CASSLVLGTGDEQYF. The entire variable domain, with the rest obtained from reference TRBV5-1 and TRBJ2-7, is as follows: KAGVTQTPRYLIKTRGQQVTLSCSPISGHRSVSWYQQTPGQGLQFLFEYFSETQRNKGNFPGRFSGRQFSNSRSEMNVSTLELGDSALYLCASSLVLGTGDEQYFGPGTRLTVT.

The rearrangement links TRBV7-2 to TRBJ1-2; D is unresolved. With 5 bases removed from V and 8 bases from J, the gap between germline ends came to 18 bases. Germline-derived CDR1 and CDR2 are SGHTA and FQGNSA. The CDR3 runs 14 residues. The CDR3 DNA is TGTGCCAGCAGCGCTGTCGTGTGGGCGTGGGGCTACACCTTC. As protein: CASSAVVWAWGYTF. Using reference TRBV7-2 and TRBJ1-2 for the parts outside the CDR3, the full variable domain is GAGVSQSPSNKVTEKGKDVELRCDPISGHTALYWYRQSLGQGLEFLIYFQGNSAPDKSGLPSDRFSAERTGGSVSTLTIQRTQQEDSAVYLCASSAVVWAWGYTFGSGTRLTVV.

The sample holds a few counts of this clonotype. The V and J genes are TRBV12-3 or TRBV12-4 and TRBJ2-3, with TRBD2 matching over 7 bases. The CDR3 runs 12 residues. V shed 8 bases and J 6 bases; nucleotides not matched to a gene: 5. The CDR3 bases are TGTGCCAGCGGGGGGGTTGTTGATACGCAGTATTTT. This encodes CASGGVVDTQYF.

The sample holds a few counts of this clonotype. The chain employs TRBV20-1 and TRBJ1-4, with 7 bases that match TRBD1. This CDR3 contains 14 residues. Per germline, CDR1 DFQATT and CDR2 SNEGSKA (reference sequence). V shed 6 bases, J shed 1 base, and the junction held 5 bases outside the gene matches. CDR3 in amino acids: CSAFHRGTNEKLFF. The DNA for the CDR3 is TGCAGTGCGTTCCACAGGGGAACTAATGAAAAACTGTTTTTT.

The chain links TRBV6-4 to TRBJ1-2; 9 nucleotides line up with TRBD1. This CDR3 has 16 amino acids. With 0 bases clipped from V and 4 bases from J, the junction kept 6 bases outside the gene matches. From germline, CDR1 is MRHNA and CDR2 SNTAGT. The CDR3: CASSDSTGGGSYGYTF. In DNA form, the CDR3 reads TGTGCCAGCAGTGACTCGACAGGGGGAGGAAGCTATGGCTACACCTTC.

In its sample, this clonotype was seen a few times. This chain links TRBV11-2 with TRBJ2-1; D assignment may be TRBD1 or TRBD2 (5 bases each). The CDR3 contains 12 residues. V gave up 7 bases and J gave up 9 bases, with 13 bases separating them. Germline CDR1 SGHAT, CDR2 FQNNGV. CDR3 sequence: CASTHPGGEQFF. The CDR3, as DNA: TGTGCCAGCACCCATCCTGGGGGTGAGCAGTTCTTC.

This clonotype was found a few times. One end of the junction does not line up with germline, which may come from a read error. Written as DNA, the CDR3 is TGCGTCAGCAGCTTGCCCGGGAGTAGAAACATTCAGTACTTC. Amino acid sequence: CVSSLPGSRNIQYF. The chain couples TRBV5-1 to TRBJ2-4; possibly TRBD2 for D (6 bases). Per the germline V gene, CDR1 is SGHRS and CDR2 is YFSETQ. This CDR3 contains 14 residues.

The V and J genes are TRBV2 and TRBJ1-2, with D tentatively TRBD1 (5 bases). Per germline, CDR1 SNHLY and CDR2 FYNNEI. The CDR3 loop spans 15 amino acids. The germline V and J ends were trimmed by 6 bases and 9 bases, with 23 bases remaining between them. In nucleotides, the CDR3 is TGTGCCAGCAGCGCTCTGGTGACAGCGCCGTATAGCTACACCTTC. The encoded protein is CASSALVTAPYSYTF.

The chain uses TRBV28 and TRBJ2-4; D call uncertain. Per the germline V gene, CDR1 is MDHEN and CDR2 is SYDVKM. CDR3 length equals 15 residues. V lost 3 bases and J 0 bases, leaving 9 bases between the germline ends. For the CDR3, the DNA is TGTGCCAGCAGTTTGATCGGGTCAGCCAAAAACATTCAGTACTTC. This encodes CASSLIGSAKNIQYF.

A few counts support this clonotype. This chain joins TRBV7-2 and TRBJ2-5; 10 bases map to TRBD2. The CDR3 has 16 amino acids. Germline V lookup: CDR1 SGHTA, CDR2 FQGNSA. The V segment lost 5 bases and the J segment 4 bases; nucleotides outside the gene matches: 10. The CDR3 DNA reads as TGTGCCAGCAGCCATCAGCGGGAGGGCCTAGGAGAGACCCAGTACTTC. Its translation: CASSHQREGLGETQYF.

The gene calls are TRBV5-6 and TRBJ1-2, with a possible D match to TRBD1 (6 bases). The V end lost 0 bases, the J end lost 1 base, and 13 bases lay between the germline ends. There are 16 residues in the CDR3. Germline assignment: CDR1 SGHDT and CDR2 YYEEEE. The CDR3 DNA reads TGTGCCAGCAGCTTGGTACGTTTGGACAGTAACTATGGCTACACCTTC. Amino acids: CASSLVRLDSNYGYTF.